The 9 T cell receptor beta chains below all came from one sample that was sequenced in a study of T cell responses to AZD1222 COVID-19 vaccine. Produced via immunoSEQ multiplex PCR; TCRdb's table is partial and in-frame only. The profile shows 100,000 to 150,000 clones, more than 65% of them singletons. The sequencing here drew on peripheral blood, taken 28 days after the second AZD1222 dose. The receptors come from an adult who received the AZD1222 COVID-19 vaccine.

This chain joins TRBV7-8 and TRBJ1-5; 8 bases map to TRBD1. V lost 5 bases and J lost 4; bases outside the gene matches: 4. Per germline, CDR1 SGHVS and CDR2 FQNEAQ. CDR3 length: 14 amino acids. CDR3 region: CASSIRQGNQPQHF. The CDR3 bases are TGTGCCAGCAGCATAAGACAGGGGAATCAGCCCCAGCATTTT.

V and J are TRBV7-2 and TRBJ1-5; the match to TRBD1 covers 7 bases. CDR3 length equals 14 residues. The V gene's germline CDR1 is SGHTA and CDR2 FQGNSA. After removal of 5 bases from V and 7 bases from J, the junction contained 8 bases not matched to a gene. Here the CDR3 reads CASSPRQGEQPQHF. The CDR3 DNA follows: TGTGCCAGCAGCCCTCGACAGGGCGAGCAGCCCCAGCATTTT.

This chain links TRBV4-3 with TRBJ1-2; 8 bases agree with TRBD1. The germline CDR1 and CDR2 sequences are LGHNA and YSLEER. The ends lost 0 bases at V and 4 bases at J; junction bases unmatched: 4. This CDR3 region has 15 residues. The CDR3 bases are TGCGCCAGCAGCCAAGATGCAGGGGGCGCCTATGGCTACACCTTC. Protein: CASSQDAGGAYGYTF.

The chain carries TRBV5-1 and TRBJ2-7, with TRBD2 matching over 7 bases. Germline CDR1 and CDR2: SGHRS and YFSETQ. J gave up 2 bases and V 0 bases, and 5 bases lay outside the gene matches. The CDR3 length is 15 residues. CDR3 loop: CASSLVSSGPYEQYF. The CDR3 DNA reads as TGCGCCAGCAGCTTGGTGTCTAGCGGACCCTACGAGCAGTACTTC.

V gene TRBV21-1 combines with J gene TRBJ1-4. TRBV21-1 has pseudogene status. CDR3 size: 16 residues. The CDR3 reads CASSIPREEVGEKLFF. The CDR3, as DNA: TGTGCCAGCAGCATCCCTAGGGAGGAGGTAGGAGAAAAACTGTTTTTT.

The table lists this clone with a few counts. The chain joins TRBV19 to TRBJ1-5; D is perhaps TRBD1 (6 bases). V lost 5 bases and J lost 0, with 11 bases in between. This CDR3 comprises 15 residues. Germline V gives CDR1 LNHDA, CDR2 SQIVND (reference sequence). The CDR3 protein is CASSARQASNQPQHF. The CDR3 DNA reads TGTGCCAGTAGTGCCCGACAGGCTAGCAATCAGCCCCAGCATTTT.

The rearrangement links TRBV23-1 to TRBJ2-7; D call uncertain. TRBV23-1 counts as an open reading frame of uncertain function. This CDR3 contains 14 residues. Between the trimmed V and J ends, which lost 2 bases and 3 bases, there was a span of 11 bases. The CDR3 spells CASSQDGYHYEQYF. The CDR3, as DNA: TGCGCCAGCAGTCAAGACGGGTATCACTACGAGCAGTACTTC.

This chain joins TRBV19 and TRBJ2-3, with 8 positions matching TRBD1. This CDR3 has 16 amino acids. The germline V gene has CDR1 LNHDA and CDR2 SQIVND (reference sequence). The trim removed 5 bases at V and 0 bases at J, leaving 7 bases unmatched. CDR3 in amino acids: CASSRQGAQSTDTQYF. CDR3 coding DNA: TGTGCCAGTAGTCGCCAGGGGGCCCAGAGCACAGATACGCAGTATTTT.

The V call is TRBV15, the J call TRBJ2-1, with TRBD2 identical over 10 bases. V lost 3 bases and J lost 6; bases outside the gene matches: 5. The germline CDR1 and CDR2 sequences are LNHNV and YYDKDF (reference sequence). The CDR3 is 15 amino acids. The CDR3 loop reads CATSSRTSGGNEQFF. Here the CDR3 DNA reads TGTGCCACCAGCAGCAGGACTAGCGGAGGCAATGAGCAGTTCTTC.